This T cell receptor beta chain was profiled in a study of Ad26.COV2.S vaccination and SARS-CoV-2 variants. Study details: Ad26.COV2.S, an intramuscular injection, was given once or twice 56 days apart. Study observations and caveats: The study found higher spike-specific TCR breadth in vaccine than placebo recipients. Researchers cautioned that TCR breadth and depth analyses may have underestimated total T cell responses.

The CDR3 contains 16 residues. The V gene's germline CDR1 is SGHDT and CDR2 YYEEEE. Trimming took off 7 bases at V and 0 bases at J, with 14 bases between the two ends. Clones were read by immunoSEQ multiplex PCR, and TCRdb kept only the in-frame ones, dropping some. The sample contains about 460,000 clones, roughly 87% of which appear only once. Treatment indicated: approximately 18 received Ad26.COV2.S at low or high dose, single or two shots; five or six received placebo; per-sample allocation not given. The study sampled participants on day 63 after the first vaccine or placebo injection. Vaccine was an Ad26 vector expressing Wuhan-strain SARS-CoV-2 spike. On this clone: Its antigen is still unknown.

The sequence derives from a person between 18 and 65 years old who received the Ad26.COV2.S COVID-19 vaccine or a placebo. This sequence joins TRBV5-6 and TRBJ2-6; D is unclear. Sequenced material: peripheral blood, taken in a trial of Ad26.COV2.S vaccine versus placebo. The CDR3 loop reads CASRDLADSGANVLTF. The CDR3 DNA is TGTGCCAGCCGTGACTTAGCAGACTCTGGGGCCAACGTCCTGACTTTC.